This entry lists 26 T cell receptor beta chains sequenced from one sample in a study of cytomegalovirus exposure and HLA in healthy donors. PCR used 60 Vbeta primers and 13 Jbeta primers. Some clones are missing from TCRdb's copy, which holds only in-frame ones; the method was immunoSEQ multiplex PCR. The sample lists 98,000 or so clones; roughly a tenth were seen once. The sample comprised PBMCs. The source is a man in his forties or fifties in good health and CMV-seropositive.

This clone was seen a few times. The gene calls are TRBV14 and TRBJ2-6; the D gene is possibly TRBD1 (6 bases). V shed 6 bases and J shed 4 bases, with 19 bases lying between them. Germline CDR1 is SGHDN and CDR2 is FVKESK. The CDR3 consists of 17 residues. The CDR3 DNA is TGTGCCAGCAGACGATCCGGGACACCGGAAGGGGCCAACGTCCTGACTTTC. Translating gives CASRRSGTPEGANVLTF.

This chain's CDR3 is CASSTRGGNSGNTIYF. CDR3 sequence (DNA): TGTGCCAGCAGCACCCGGGGGGGGAACTCTGGAAACACCATATATTTT. The rearrangement links TRBV7-9 to TRBJ1-3; possibly TRBD1 for D (5 bases). Germline lookup yields CDR1 SEHNR and CDR2 FQNEAQ (reference sequence). V was clipped by 5 bases and J by 0 bases, with 14 bases between them. CDR3 length: 16 amino acids.

This rearrangement joins TRBV5-1 to TRBJ1-5; the match to TRBD1 covers 7 bases. The trim removed 4 bases at V and 6 bases at J, leaving 10 bases unmatched. CDR1 is SGHRS and CDR2 is YFSETQ in the germline V gene. The CDR3 loop spans 15 amino acids. The CDR3 DNA is TGCGCCAGCAGCCCGGAGACAGGGACGGGTCAGCCCCAGCATTTT. Protein: CASSPETGTGQPQHF.

The CDR3 region has the DNA TGTGCCAGCTGCAAAGGGACAGGGGGAGAGACCCAGTACTTC. Translated, it gives CASCKGTGGETQYF. This chain uses TRBV2 with TRBJ2-5; 11 nucleotides line up with TRBD1. Germline CDR1 reads SNHLY; CDR2 reads FYNNEI. The CDR3 contains 14 residues. J gave up 4 bases and V 8 bases, and 6 bases lay outside the gene matches.

The chain uses TRBV5-1 and TRBJ1-1; D is perhaps TRBD1 (6 bases). From germline, CDR1 is SGHRS and CDR2 YFSETQ. The CDR3 is 16 residues long. V dropped 5 bases and J dropped 4 bases, with 21 bases sitting between them. CDR3 DNA: TGCGCCAGCAGATTCGACGGGGGGCCATTTAGCACTGAAGCTTTCTTT. Protein: CASRFDGGPFSTEAFF.

The chain couples TRBV9 to TRBJ1-5; 12 bases line up with TRBD1. Germline values: CDR1 SGDLS, CDR2 YYNGEE. The CDR3 extends over 18 amino acids. Trimming removed 8 bases from V and 4 bases from J; junction bases left unmatched: 16. The DNA for the CDR3 is TGTGCCAGGCAGAGCGATGGGACAGGGGGCTGTAAGAATCAGCCCCAGCATTTT. Its protein is CARQSDGTGGCKNQPQHF.

Of note for this clone: An end of the junction does not agree with germline; a read error may underlie this. The chain is built from TRBV7-6 and TRBJ1-5, with unresolved D. This CDR3 region has 14 residues. From germline, CDR1 is SGHVS and CDR2 FNYEAQ. The CDR3 region is CVSSLSGSLQPQHF. DNA for the CDR3: TGTGTCAGCAGCTTATCCGGTTCCCTGCAGCCCCAGCATTTT.

The rearrangement joins TRBV7-3 to TRBJ1-6; TRBD1 agrees at 10 bases. The CDR3 totals 15 residues. Trimming removed 5 bases from V and 8 bases from J; junction bases left unmatched: 6. CDR1 and CDR2 from the germline V gene are SGHTA and FQGTGA. The CDR3: CASSRAGTGDSPLHF. CDR3 nucleotides: TGTGCCAGCAGCCGGGCCGGGACAGGGGATTCACCCCTCCACTTT.

Note on this clone: The sample contains more than one DNA sequence encoding this CDR3. This sequence joins TRBV4-1 and TRBJ1-2; no definite D call. Germline-derived CDR1 and CDR2 are MGHRA and YSYEKL. Trimming removed 1 base from V and 4 bases from J, with 7 bases in between. The CDR3 has 13 amino acids. The CDR3 is CASSQASSYGYTF. The CDR3, as DNA: TGCGCCAGCAGCCAAGCTTCCAGCTATGGCTACACCTTC.

V is TRBV7-2 and J is TRBJ2-3; 7 nucleotides agree with TRBD2. Germline lookup yields CDR1 SGHTA and CDR2 FQGNSA. The CDR3 has 15 residues. Trimming at V came to 0 bases and at J to 4 bases, leaving 4 bases not matched to a gene. The CDR3 DNA reads as TGTGCCAGCAGCTTAGCCACTAGCGACGCAGATACGCAGTATTTT. This translates into CASSLATSDADTQYF. The full variable domain, rest sourced from reference TRBV7-2 and TRBJ2-3, is GAGVSQSPSNKVTEKGKDVELRCDPISGHTALYWYRQSLGQGLEFLIYFQGNSAPDKSGLPSDRFSAERTGGSVSTLTIQRTQQEDSAVYLCASSLATSDADTQYFGPGTRLTVL.

The gene calls are TRBV7-9 and TRBJ2-7; 12 bases fit TRBD1. CDR1 and CDR2 (germline): SEHNR, FQNEAQ (reference sequence). The CDR3 loop spans 13 amino acids. Unmatched junction bases numbered 6, after V lost 6 bases and J lost 9 bases. CDR3: CASRSGTGGGQYF. The CDR3 coding sequence is TGTGCCAGCAGGTCCGGGACAGGGGGCGGGCAGTACTTC.

In its sample, this clone was seen a few times. The chain carries TRBV7-8 and TRBJ2-7; 12 bases fit TRBD2. Germline trimming cut 2 bases from V and 6 bases from J; bases unmatched to any gene: 8. The germline V gene has CDR1 SGHVS and CDR2 FQNEAQ. The CDR3 is made up of 16 amino acids. Here the CDR3 DNA reads TGTGCCAGCAGCTTATTCGGTGGACTAGCGGGATCCGAGCAGTACTTC. Translated: CASSLFGGLAGSEQYF.

The chain employs TRBV5-4 and TRBJ2-5, with 8 positions matching TRBD2. V was pared by 3 bases and J by 5 bases, with 9 bases of the junction left unmatched. Germline V lookup: CDR1 SGHNT, CDR2 YYREEE (reference sequence). The CDR3 covers 15 residues. This chain's CDR3 is CASSSSLAEGETQYF. Written as DNA, the CDR3 is TGTGCCAGCAGCTCATCACTAGCGGAAGGGGAGACCCAGTACTTC.

The sample holds a few counts of this clone. The chain carries TRBV9 and TRBJ2-7; 11 nucleotides agree with TRBD2. The CDR3 is made up of 15 amino acids. Germline V lookup: CDR1 SGDLS, CDR2 YYNGEE. V was pared by 2 bases and J by 3 bases, with 4 bases of the junction left unmatched. DNA for the CDR3: TGTGCCAGCAGCGTTACTAGCGGGGGAGGCTACGAGCAGTACTTC. Translated: CASSVTSGGGYEQYF.

This clone showed up just a few times. The chain recombines TRBV7-9 with TRBJ2-5, with TRBD1 as a possible D gene (6 bases). Germline V lookup: CDR1 SEHNR, CDR2 FQNEAQ (reference sequence). The germline V and J ends were trimmed by 7 bases and 5 bases, with 11 bases remaining between them. The CDR3 is 12 amino acids. The CDR3 coding sequence is TGTGCCAGCATGGCAGGGGTCGAGACCCAGTACTTC. Its translation is CASMAGVETQYF.

This clone was detected only a few times. V and J are TRBV27 and TRBJ1-3, with D perhaps matching TRBD1 (6 bases). Trimming left V 6 bases short and J 4 bases short, with 10 bases between. The CDR3 sequence is 13 residues long. CDR1 and CDR2 from the germline V gene are MNHEY and SMNVEV (reference sequence). The CDR3 DNA reads TGTGCCAGCAGGGGGACAACAGGAAACACCATATATTTT. The encoded protein is CASRGTTGNTIYF.

This clone came up a few times. The genes are TRBV10-1 and TRBJ2-1; 8 bases agree with TRBD2. Germline V CDR1 and CDR2: WNHNN, SYGVQD (reference sequence). CDR3 length: 14 residues. V was clipped by 0 bases and J by 10 bases; unmatched bases: 5. CDR3 sequence: CASSESSGRGEQFF. Here the CDR3 DNA reads TGCGCCAGCAGTGAGTCGAGCGGGAGAGGAGAGCAGTTCTTC.

The rearrangement joins TRBV6-5 to TRBJ2-1, with TRBD2 identical over 9 bases. In germline, CDR1 is MNHEY, CDR2 SVGAGI. The CDR3 contains 15 residues. The V gene end was trimmed by 6 bases and the J gene end by 9 bases; junction bases not matched to a gene: 12. The CDR3 region is CASSPRGSGRPEQFF. CDR3 sequence (DNA): TGTGCCAGCAGCCCCCGCGGTAGCGGGAGACCTGAGCAGTTCTTC.

This chain uses TRBV7-3 with TRBJ2-3, with D uncertain. V lost 1 base and J lost 1, with 9 bases in between. From germline, CDR1 is SGHTA and CDR2 FQGTGA. This CDR3 has 15 residues. The DNA of the CDR3 is TGTGCCAGCAGCTTAAATCCGTCAGGCACAGATACGCAGTATTTT. Its protein product is CASSLNPSGTDTQYF. The complete variable domain, with remaining parts taken from reference TRBV7-3 and TRBJ2-3, reads GAGVSQTPSNKVTEKGKYVELRCDPISGHTALYWYRQSLGQGPEFLIYFQGTGAADDSGLPNDRFFAVRPEGSVSTLKIQRTERGDSAVYLCASSLNPSGTDTQYFGPGTRLTVL.

This chain uses TRBV5-1 with TRBJ2-3; the match to TRBD1 covers 7 bases. The junction had 9 bases not matched to a gene; V was cut back by 4 bases and J by 4 bases. Germline V gives CDR1 SGHRS, CDR2 YFSETQ. The CDR3 extends over 15 amino acids. The CDR3 here is CASSTQGPAADTQYF. CDR3 in DNA: TGCGCCAGCAGCACACAGGGGCCCGCGGCAGATACGCAGTATTTT.

This clone was detected only a few times. The rearrangement uses TRBV11-2 and TRBJ1-1; D is uncertain. This CDR3 is built from 13 residues. Per germline, CDR1 SGHAT and CDR2 FQNNGV. V was pared by 5 bases and J by 2 bases, with 9 bases between. In DNA form, the CDR3 reads TGTGCCAGCAGCCTCCAACTAAACACTGAAGCTTTCTTT. It codes for CASSLQLNTEAFF.

The V and J genes are TRBV15 and TRBJ1-1; perhaps TRBD1 as D (6 bases). CDR3 length: 18 amino acids. Germline lookup yields CDR1 LNHNV and CDR2 YYDKDF (reference sequence). Trimming left V 2 bases short and J 6 bases short, with 25 bases between. The CDR3 coding sequence is TGTGCCACCAGCAGATTAAACTGGTCCCTAGGGACAATAGCTGAAGCTTTCTTT. Its protein product is CATSRLNWSLGTIAEAFF.

This clone was recorded a few times. The chain is built from TRBV13 and TRBJ2-7, with 8 bases matching TRBD1. The CDR3 extends over 12 amino acids. The V segment lost 5 bases and the J segment 8 bases; nucleotides outside the gene matches: 5. Germline V gene data show CDR1 as PRHDT and CDR2 as FYEKMQ (reference sequence). CDR3 in DNA: TGTGCCAGCAGCACACAGGGGGACCAGCAGTACTTC. Protein product: CASSTQGDQQYF.

There are a few counts of this clone. V usage is TRBV6-5 and J usage is TRBJ2-5; a weak D match, TRBD1 (6 bases). The V end lost 7 bases, the J end lost 5 bases, and 17 bases lay between the germline ends. The CDR3 is 14 residues long. Germline CDR1 reads MNHEY; CDR2 reads SVGAGI. In nucleotides, the CDR3 is TGTGCCAGCACCGACTGGGGGCGCGAGGAGACCCAGTACTTC. It translates to CASTDWGREETQYF.

The chain employs TRBV5-1 and TRBJ1-2; tentatively, D is TRBD1 (5 bases). CDR1 SGHRS and CDR2 YFSETQ come from the germline V gene. CDR3 size: 14 residues. V lost 0 bases to trimming and J lost 3 bases, with 9 bases between them. The CDR3 region has the DNA TGCGCCAGCAGCTTGGCCGGGGGGGACTATGGCTACACCTTC. This sequence encodes CASSLAGGDYGYTF. The full variable domain, in which reference TRBV5-1 and TRBJ1-2 provide the parts outside the CDR3, is KAGVTQTPRYLIKTRGQQVTLSCSPISGHRSVSWYQQTPGQGLQFLFEYFSETQRNKGNFPGRFSGRQFSNSRSEMNVSTLELGDSALYLCASSLAGGDYGYTFGSGTRLTVV.

The chain uses TRBV9 and TRBJ2-5, with 7 bases identical to TRBD1. The J call may be mistaken, given a closer DNA end match to TRBJ2-7. The length of the CDR3 is 16 residues. CDR1 is SGDLS and CDR2 is YYNGEE in the germline V gene. The CDR3 bases are TGTGCCAGCAGCGGGACAGGCTCGGGGCGGAGGAACGAGCAGTACTTC. Its translation is CASSGTGSGRRNEQYF.